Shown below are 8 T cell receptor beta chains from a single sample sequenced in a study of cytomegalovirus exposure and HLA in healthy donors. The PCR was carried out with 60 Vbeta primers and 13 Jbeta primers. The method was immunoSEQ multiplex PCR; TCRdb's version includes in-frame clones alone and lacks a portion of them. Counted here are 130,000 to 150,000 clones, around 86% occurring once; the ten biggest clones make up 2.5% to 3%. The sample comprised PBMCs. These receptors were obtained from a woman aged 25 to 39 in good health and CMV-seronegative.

The chain's CDR3 is CASSLYRGIGYTF. The CDR3 region has the DNA TGTGCCAGCAGCTTATACAGGGGCATTGGCTACACCTTC. The chain carries TRBV7-2 and TRBJ1-2, with TRBD1 identical over 7 bases. CDR3 length equals 13 residues. Germline trimming cut 2 bases from V and 7 bases from J; bases unmatched to any gene: 4. CDR1 is SGHTA, CDR2 FQGNSA, per germline.

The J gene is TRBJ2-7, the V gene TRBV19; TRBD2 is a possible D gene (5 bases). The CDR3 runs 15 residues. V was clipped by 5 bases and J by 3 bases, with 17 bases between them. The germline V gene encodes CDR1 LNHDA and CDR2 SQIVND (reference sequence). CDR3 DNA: TGTGCCAGTAGTTTGTTGGCCGAGGGAGACTACGAGCAGTACTTC. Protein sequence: CASSLLAEGDYEQYF.

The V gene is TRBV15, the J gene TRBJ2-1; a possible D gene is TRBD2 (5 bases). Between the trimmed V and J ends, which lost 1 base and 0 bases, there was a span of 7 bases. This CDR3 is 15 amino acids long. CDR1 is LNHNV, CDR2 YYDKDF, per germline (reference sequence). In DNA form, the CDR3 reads TGTGCCACCAGCAGAGGAGGGAGCTCCTACAATGAGCAGTTCTTC. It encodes CATSRGGSSYNEQFF.

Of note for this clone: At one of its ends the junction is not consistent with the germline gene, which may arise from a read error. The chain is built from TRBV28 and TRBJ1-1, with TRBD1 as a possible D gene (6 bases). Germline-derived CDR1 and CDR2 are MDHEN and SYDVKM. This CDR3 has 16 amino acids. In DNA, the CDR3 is TGTGCCGGCAGGTCGAGATACAGGGTAGGTCGAACTGAAGCTTTCTTT. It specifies CAGRSRYRVGRTEAFF.

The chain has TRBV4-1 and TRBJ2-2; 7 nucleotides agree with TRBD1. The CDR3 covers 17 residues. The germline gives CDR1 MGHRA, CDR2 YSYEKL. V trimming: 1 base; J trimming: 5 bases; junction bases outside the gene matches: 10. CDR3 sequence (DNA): TGCGCCAGCAGCCAAGGTCCGGGGACAGACAAAACCGGGGAGCTGTTTTTT. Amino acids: CASSQGPGTDKTGELFF.

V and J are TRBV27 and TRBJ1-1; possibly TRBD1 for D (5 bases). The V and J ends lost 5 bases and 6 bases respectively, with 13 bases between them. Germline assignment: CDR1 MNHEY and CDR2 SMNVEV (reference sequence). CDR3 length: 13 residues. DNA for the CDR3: TGTGCCAGCAGTACCCAGGGTGGGGCTGAAGCTTTCTTT. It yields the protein CASSTQGGAEAFF.

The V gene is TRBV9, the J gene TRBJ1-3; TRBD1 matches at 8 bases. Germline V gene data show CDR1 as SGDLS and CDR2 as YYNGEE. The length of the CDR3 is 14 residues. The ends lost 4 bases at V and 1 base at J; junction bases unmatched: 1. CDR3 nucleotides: TGTGCCAGCAGCACAGGGGGTTCTGGAAACACCATATATTTT. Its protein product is CASSTGGSGNTIYF.

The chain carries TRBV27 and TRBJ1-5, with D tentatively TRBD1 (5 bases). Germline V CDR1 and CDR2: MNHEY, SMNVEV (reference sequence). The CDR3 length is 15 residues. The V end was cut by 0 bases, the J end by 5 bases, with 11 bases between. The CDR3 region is CASSLSGRRDQPQHF. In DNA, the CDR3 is TGTGCCAGCAGTTTATCGGGGCGAAGGGATCAGCCCCAGCATTTT.